Listed below are T cell receptor beta chains from one sample, sequenced in a study of blood T cell repertoires in COVID-19. Sequencing was performed with immunoSEQ multiplex PCR; in TCRdb, only in-frame clones are kept and a portion is missing. Among about 8,000 clones, about four fifths were seen once, and the ten largest hold around 32%. Sequenced sample: peripheral blood. These receptors all come from a human donor in a cohort sampled during active COVID-19. CDR3s include the opening cysteine and the closing phenylalanine or tryptophan. D genes are given only for firm matches. Only some rows state a clone size, as once, few, many or a class for expanded clones.

TRBJ1-2,NA,TRBV5-6,few,CASSFNQAGYGYTF,TGTGCCAGCAGCTTTAATCAGGCAGGCTATGGCTACACCTTC
TRBJ1-2,TRBD1,TRBV10-3,NA,CAISSRTGKEYGYTF,TGTGCCATCAGCTCGCGGACAGGGAAAGAGTATGGCTACACCTTC
TRBJ1-4,NA,TRBV7-9,NA,CASSLAPVSTNEKLFF,TGTGCCAGCAGCTTAGCGCCGGTATCTACGAATGAAAAACTGTTTTTT
TRBJ2-1,NA,TRBV7-6,NA,CASSLIADEQFF,TGTGCCAGCAGCCTGATAGCTGATGAGCAGTTCTTC
TRBJ1-2,TRBD1,TRBV7-3,NA,CASSQDRFSDGYTF,TGTGCCAGCAGCCAGGACAGGTTTTCCGATGGCTACACCTTC
TRBJ2-2,NA,TRBV27,NA,CASSPFREYTGELFF,TGTGCCAGCAGTCCCTTCAGGGAATACACCGGGGAGCTGTTTTTT
TRBJ2-1,TRBD2,TRBV5-1,NA,CASSPDAGGTYNEQFF,TGCGCCAGCAGCCCAGACGCGGGGGGAACCTACAATGAGCAGTTCTTC
TRBJ2-5,TRBD1,TRBV19,NA,CASSPDRGIETQYF,TGTGCCAGTAGTCCCGACAGGGGGATAGAGACCCAGTACTTC
TRBJ1-1,NA,TRBV6-6,NA,CASSYPTGKTEAFF,TGTGCCAGCAGTTACCCCACAGGAAAGACTGAAGCTTTCTTT
TRBJ2-7,NA,TRBV27,NA,CASSSLQGYEQYF,TGTGCCAGCAGCAGCCTTCAGGGGTACGAGCAGTACTTC
TRBJ2-2,NA,TRBV7-2,NA,CASSQRLNTGELFF,TGTGCCAGCAGCCAGCGACTGAACACCGGGGAGCTGTTTTTT
TRBJ1-4,NA,TRBV18,once,CASSPKLQGREKLFF,TGTGCCAGCTCCCCTAAGCTACAGGGAAGGGAAAAACTGTTTTTT
TRBJ2-2,NA,TRBV5-1,NA,CASSFRQGTGELFF,TGCGCCAGCAGCTTTCGCCAGGGAACCGGGGAGCTGTTTTTT
TRBJ1-1,NA,TRBV5-1,NA,CASSRAPGETEAFF,TGCGCCAGCAGCCGCGCGCCAGGGGAAACTGAAGCTTTCTTT
TRBJ1-1,NA,TRBV24-1,NA,CATSAPGLRAEAFF,TGTGCCACCAGCGCTCCGGGGTTGAGAGCTGAAGCTTTCTTT
TRBJ2-7,NA,TRBV4-3,hyperexpanded,CASSQVADYSYEQYF,TGCGCCAGCAGCCAAGTCGCAGATTACTCCTACGAGCAGTACTTC
TRBJ2-7,TRBD1,TRBV10-1,NA,CASSVTGATYEQYF,TGCGCCAGCAGTGTGACAGGGGCGACCTACGAGCAGTACTTC
TRBJ2-3,NA,TRBV24-1,NA,CATSASRFDTQYF,TGTGCCACCAGCGCGAGCAGGTTCGATACGCAGTATTTT
TRBJ2-1,NA,TRBV29-1,NA,CSVVRGSSYNEQFF,TGCAGCGTTGTGAGAGGAAGCTCCTACAATGAGCAGTTCTTC
TRBJ1-5,NA,TRBV7-8,NA,CASSLTNSNQPQHF,TGTGCCAGCAGCTTGACAAATAGCAATCAGCCCCAGCATTTT
TRBJ2-5,NA,TRBV7-3,NA,CASGGSGETQYF,TGTGCCAGCGGTGGGAGTGGGGAGACCCAGTACTTC
TRBJ2-3,TRBD2,TRBV19,NA,CASSDGGFADTQYF,TGTGCCAGTAGTGACGGGGGGTTTGCAGATACGCAGTATTTT
TRBJ1-6,NA,TRBV6-5,NA,CASIGQPGSPLHF,TGTGCCAGCATTGGACAGCCCGGTTCACCCCTCCACTTT
TRBJ2-2,NA,TRBV6-4,NA,CASSDSGRGRGPAGELFF,TGTGCCAGCAGTGACAGTGGCAGGGGAAGGGGTCCCGCCGGGGAGCTGTTTTTT
TRBJ1-1,TRBD1,TRBV4-3,few,CASSHHRGLGTEAFF,TGCGCCAGCAGCCATCACAGGGGGCTGGGAACTGAAGCTTTCTTT
TRBJ1-5,TRBD1,TRBV7-9,NA,CASSRTGGNQPQHF,TGTGCCAGCAGCCGGACAGGGGGCAATCAGCCCCAGCATTTT
TRBJ1-1,NA,TRBV5-4,NA,CASSFYSDTEAFF,TGTGCCAGCAGCTTTTATTCGGACACTGAAGCTTTCTTT
TRBJ2-2,NA,TRBV7-3,few,CASSSKGGGGPGELFF,TGTGCCAGCAGCTCCAAGGGGGGCGGGGGCCCCGGGGAGCTGTTTTTT
TRBJ1-6,TRBD1,TRBV5-1,NA,CASSLGTGESPLHF,TGCGCCAGCAGCTTAGGGACAGGGGAGTCACCCCTCCACTTT
TRBJ2-2,TRBD1,TRBV30,NA,CAWSVKRIQGVTGELFF,TGTGCCTGGAGTGTAAAACGCATTCAGGGGGTCACCGGGGAGCTGTTTTTT
TRBJ2-3,TRBD2,TRBV9,NA,CASSVDNGGTTDTQYF,TGTGCCAGCAGCGTAGATAACGGGGGGACCACAGATACGCAGTATTTT
TRBJ1-2,NA,TRBV2,once,CASSVSGKGYTF,TGTGCCAGCAGTGTTTCAGGAAAGGGCTACACCTTC
TRBJ2-2,TRBD1,TRBV19,NA,CASKNQGQAHTGELFF,TGTGCCAGTAAAAACCAAGGACAGGCCCACACCGGGGAGCTGTTTTTT
TRBJ2-3,TRBD2,TRBV7-3,once,CASSLGAGGRTDTQYF,TGTGCCAGCAGCTTAGGGGCGGGAGGGAGGACAGATACGCAGTATTTT
TRBJ2-1,TRBD2,TRBV7-2,once,CASSSRTSGSNEQFF,TGTGCCAGCAGCTCGAGGACTAGCGGGAGCAATGAGCAGTTCTTC
TRBJ1-5,TRBD1,TRBV7-8,NA,CASSFLTGEVLNSNQPQHF,TGTGCCAGCAGCTTCCTCACAGGGGAGGTCTTAAATAGCAATCAGCCCCAGCATTTT
TRBJ1-3,NA,TRBV27,NA,CASSSAGVTGNTIYF,TGTGCCAGCAGTTCAGCGGGAGTGACTGGAAACACCATATATTTT
TRBJ1-2,TRBD1,TRBV5-6,NA,CASSSWLGQGAVGYTF,TGTGCCAGCAGCTCATGGCTGGGACAGGGGGCGGTTGGCTACACCTTC
TRBJ1-5,TRBD1,TRBV3-1/TRBV3-2,NA,CASSPAGGVGNQPQHF,TGTGCCAGCAGCCCGGCAGGGGGAGTCGGCAATCAGCCCCAGCATTTT
TRBJ2-5,TRBD2,TRBV2,NA,CASSGQRGYQETQYF,TGTGCCAGCAGTGGTCAGCGGGGGTACCAAGAGACCCAGTACTTC
TRBJ1-5,NA,TRBV5-1,NA,CASNPGQPSYSNQPQHF,TGCGCCAGCAACCCCGGACAGCCATCTTATAGCAATCAGCCCCAGCATTTT
TRBJ2-3,TRBD2,TRBV13,NA,CASSLGGLAAPKGTRDTQYF,TGTGCCAGCAGCCTCGGGGGACTAGCCGCCCCTAAGGGCACACGAGATACGCAGTATTTT
TRBJ1-5,TRBD1,TRBV19,NA,CASTFGGIEGQGARGNQPQHF,TGTGCCAGTACCTTCGGTGGAATCGAGGGACAGGGGGCCCGTGGCAATCAGCCCCAGCATTTT
TRBJ1-1,NA,TRBV6-5,NA,CASHPGQTMNTEAFF,TGTGCCAGCCACCCTGGACAGACGATGAACACTGAAGCTTTCTTT
TRBJ2-3,NA,TRBV9,NA,CASSVGSETQYF,TGTGCCAGCAGCGTAGGGAGCGAAACGCAGTATTTT
TRBJ1-2,NA,TRBV4-3,NA,CASSQDERSGHGYTF,TGCGCCAGCAGCCAAGACGAGAGGTCAGGGCATGGCTACACCTTC